One sample yielded the 3 T cell receptor beta chains listed below, sequenced in a study of Ad26.COV2.S vaccination and SARS-CoV-2 variants. Treatment given: 19 received Ad26.COV2.S at low or high dose, single or two shots; about 5 received placebo; per-sample allocation not given. The samples date from day 63 after the first vaccine or placebo injection. Profiling relied on immunoSEQ multiplex PCR, and the TCRdb table lists in-frame clones only, not all of them. The profile shows some 350,000 clones, under 90% of them singletons. The input for sequencing was peripheral blood, taken in a trial of Ad26.COV2.S vaccine versus placebo. Receptors were obtained from a person aged 18-65 years who received the Ad26.COV2.S COVID-19 vaccine or a placebo.

This chain joins TRBV7-8 and TRBJ2-4; D may be TRBD1 or TRBD2 (6 bases each). Trimming cost V 2 bases and J 6 bases, with 14 bases left between them. Per germline, CDR1 SGHVS and CDR2 FQNEAQ. CDR3 length: 15 amino acids. CDR3 sequence: CASSLPGRGGNIQYF. The CDR3 bases are TGTGCCAGCAGCTTACCGGGCAGGGGAGGAAACATTCAGTACTTC.

This clone was detected only once. The gene calls are TRBV9 and TRBJ2-5, with 9 bases identical to TRBD1. Per germline, CDR1 SGDLS and CDR2 YYNGEE. The CDR3 spans 16 residues. Germline trimming cut 2 bases from V and 5 bases from J; bases unmatched to any gene: 10. In DNA form, the CDR3 reads TGTGCCAGCAGCGTTGGGGACAGGGCCTACCTTGAGACCCAGTACTTC. Its protein is CASSVGDRAYLETQYF.

The V gene is TRBV6-5, the J gene TRBJ2-3; the match to TRBD2 covers 11 bases. The V and J ends lost 3 bases and 4 bases, in that order; junction bases with no gene match: 3. Looked up from germline, CDR1 is MNHEY and CDR2 is SVGAGI. The CDR3 totals 15 residues. CDR3 sequence reads: CASSYSGRAADTQYF. CDR3 DNA sequence: TGTGCCAGCAGTTATAGCGGGAGGGCCGCAGATACGCAGTATTTT.